The 30 T cell receptor beta chains reported below all come from one sample, sequenced in a study of shared clonotypes between healthy human individuals. TCRdb's copy holds only in-frame clones and misses some; the assay was immunoSEQ multiplex PCR. The sample has about 680,000 clones; less than 85% are singletons. Sequencing used memory CD4+ T cells sorted from blood. Subset described: CD45RA-negative fraction. These receptors were collected from a woman aged 25 to 39 in good health.

The rearrangement links TRBV5-4 to TRBJ2-1; 8 positions match TRBD2. CDR3 length: 16 amino acids. From germline, CDR1 is SGHNT and CDR2 YYREEE (reference sequence). After removal of 4 bases from V and 3 bases from J, the junction contained 9 bases not matched to a gene. In DNA form, the CDR3 reads TGTGCCAGCAGCCAAGGGCTAGCGGGTAACTACAATGAGCAGTTCTTC. It codes for CASSQGLAGNYNEQFF.

This clone appeared a few times. J is TRBJ2-5 and V is TRBV6-6; 8 bases map to TRBD2. This CDR3 is built from 12 residues. CDR1 is MNHNY and CDR2 is SVGAGI in the germline V gene (reference sequence). V shed 10 bases and J 5 bases; nucleotides not matched to a gene: 6. The CDR3 reads CATQAGGETQYF. In DNA, the CDR3 is TGTGCCACCCAGGCGGGGGGCGAGACCCAGTACTTC.

Many counts were recorded for this clone. The rearrangement uses TRBV28 and TRBJ2-5; 8 nucleotides line up with TRBD1. Gene TRBJ2-7 matches the end of the DNA better, so the J call may be wrong. The CDR3 sequence is 14 residues long. Germline CDR1 MDHEN, CDR2 SYDVKM. CDR3 nucleotides: TGTGCCAGCAGGAATAGGACAGGGCCCCACGAGCAGTACTTC. As protein: CASRNRTGPHEQYF.

The chain couples TRBV11-3 to TRBJ2-1, with 8 bases lining up with TRBD2. V trimming: 4 bases; J trimming: 4 bases; junction bases outside the gene matches: 3. The length of the CDR3 is 14 residues. In germline, CDR1 is SGHNT, CDR2 YENEEA. This CDR3 reads CASSSSGSYNEQFF. Here the CDR3 DNA reads TGTGCCAGCAGCTCCAGCGGGAGTTACAATGAGCAGTTCTTC.

The CDR3 DNA reads as TGTGCCAGCAGCGCGTACGGACAGGGGGTCGACGAGCAGTACTTC. This gives the protein CASSAYGQGVDEQYF. V and J are TRBV9 and TRBJ2-7, with 10 positions matching TRBD1. The CDR3 is 15 residues long. V was pared by 3 bases and J by 5 bases, with 8 bases of the junction left unmatched. CDR1 is SGDLS, CDR2 YYNGEE, per germline.

The chain has TRBV19 and TRBJ1-2, with D hard to call. Germline CDR1 is LNHDA and CDR2 is SQIVND (reference sequence). The germline V and J ends were trimmed by 3 bases and 3 bases, with 11 bases remaining between them. The CDR3 has 14 residues. The CDR3 DNA reads as TGTGCCAGTAGTATCCCCGACTCCTACTATGGCTACACCTTC. This encodes CASSIPDSYYGYTF.

The chain carries TRBV9 and TRBJ2-5; D perhaps matches TRBD1 (6 bases). There are 12 residues in the CDR3. V was pared by 6 bases and J by 4 bases, with 10 bases between. The germline V gene has CDR1 SGDLS and CDR2 YYNGEE. The CDR3 DNA is TGTGCCAGCAAGGGGGTCGGAGAGACCCAGTACTTC. It codes for CASKGVGETQYF.

The rearrangement joins TRBV29-1 to TRBJ1-1; no clear D gene. The CDR3 is 16 amino acids. V was trimmed by 4 bases and J by 0 bases, leaving 18 bases between them. The V gene's germline CDR1 is SQVTM and CDR2 ANQGSEA. This CDR3 is CSVVHISQALNTEAFF. The CDR3 region has the DNA TGCAGCGTTGTTCATATCAGTCAGGCCCTGAACACTGAAGCTTTCTTT.

The chain couples TRBV30 to TRBJ1-3; the D gene is possibly TRBD1 (5 bases). From germline, CDR1 is GTSNPN and CDR2 SVGIG (reference sequence). The CDR3 has 15 amino acids. Deletions cut 3 bases from V and 1 base from J, with 13 bases between. The CDR3 loop is CAWRGTGSSGNTIYF. CDR3 bases: TGTGCCTGGAGGGGGACGGGTTCATCTGGAAACACCATATATTTT.

A few counts support this clone. The chain combines TRBV29-1 with TRBJ2-5; D is possibly TRBD1 or TRBD2 (6 bases each). With the DNA end fitting TRBJ2-7 better, the J assignment may be wrong. This CDR3 is built from 13 residues. Germline lookup yields CDR1 SQVTM and CDR2 ANQGSEA. The DNA of the CDR3 is TGCAGCGGTGGTGGGGGGCGGAACTACGAGCAGTACTTC. This sequence encodes CSGGGGRNYEQYF.

This clone was recorded a few times. The junction departs from the called germline gene at one end, perhaps through a read error. The J gene is TRBJ2-7, the V gene TRBV5-1; D remains unclear. From germline, CDR1 is SGHRS and CDR2 YFSETQ. The CDR3 sequence is 14 residues long. The CDR3 loop is CASSTKVRSYEQYF. The CDR3 DNA is TGTGCCAGCAGCACGAAGGTTCGCTCCTACGAGCAGTACTTC.

V usage is TRBV5-1 and J usage is TRBJ2-7, with 8 bases matching TRBD2. The V segment lost 3 bases and the J segment 5 bases; nucleotides outside the gene matches: 10. The CDR3 has 15 residues. Germline CDR1 and CDR2: SGHRS and YFSETQ. The DNA of the CDR3 is TGCGCCAGCAGCTCCAGAACGGGAGGGCCGAACGAGCAGTACTTC. It is translated as CASSSRTGGPNEQYF.

The gene calls are TRBV11-3 and TRBJ2-4, with D perhaps TRBD2 (5 bases). The CDR3 consists of 14 residues. V was pared by 0 bases and J by 6 bases, with 9 bases between. The germline V gene has CDR1 SGHNT and CDR2 YENEEA. CDR3 residues: CASSLERVVNIQYF. The CDR3 DNA reads TGTGCCAGCAGCTTAGAGCGGGTGGTAAACATTCAGTACTTC.

This sequence joins TRBV11-2 and TRBJ2-3, with a possible D match to TRBD2 (6 bases). Germline V gene data show CDR1 as SGHAT and CDR2 as FQNNGV. The CDR3 runs to 14 residues. V dropped 2 bases and J dropped 4 bases, with 10 bases sitting between them. The chain's CDR3 is CASSLRLVADTQYF. The CDR3 DNA is TGTGCCAGCAGCTTAAGACTAGTGGCAGATACGCAGTATTTT.

The chain couples TRBV6-5 to TRBJ2-5; 9 nucleotides align to TRBD2. CDR1 MNHEY and CDR2 SVGAGI come from the germline V gene. V trimming: 2 bases; J trimming: 4 bases; junction bases outside the gene matches: 8. The CDR3 sequence is 16 residues long. CDR3 coding DNA: TGTGCCAGCAGTTACCTGGCTAGCGGGAATGGAGAGACCCAGTACTTC. It is translated as CASSYLASGNGETQYF.

This clone was recorded many times. This chain connects TRBV5-5 to TRBJ2-7; 7 bases match TRBD1. CDR1 is SGHKS and CDR2 is YYEKEE in the germline V gene (reference sequence). CDR3 length: 17 residues. Trimming at V came to 2 bases and at J to 4 bases, leaving 15 bases not matched to a gene. The CDR3 sequence is CASSFFFSGQSRYEQYF. The CDR3 DNA is TGTGCCAGCAGCTTTTTCTTTTCGGGACAGAGCCGATACGAGCAGTACTTC.

The J gene is TRBJ2-2, the V gene TRBV18; no firm D call. The length of the CDR3 is 15 residues. From germline, CDR1 is KGHSH and CDR2 LQKENI. Trimming stripped 3 bases from V and 0 bases from J, with 8 bases between. In DNA, the CDR3 is TGTGCCAGCTCACCTATCGGAGCGAACACCGGGGAGCTGTTTTTT. It is translated as CASSPIGANTGELFF.

As regards this clone: The sample carries other DNA sequences with the same CDR3. The rearrangement joins TRBV29-1 to TRBJ2-1; 7 bases are a match to TRBD2. V dropped 5 bases and J dropped 3; count of bases not matched to a gene: 4. This CDR3 is 13 amino acids long. Germline V gene lookup returns CDR1 SQVTM and CDR2 ANQGSEA. CDR3 DNA sequence: TGCAGCGTTAGATCTAGCGGCTACAATGAGCAGTTCTTC. Translating it yields CSVRSSGYNEQFF.

V gene TRBV27 combines with J gene TRBJ2-5; TRBD2 aligns across 7 bases. The CDR3 length is 14 residues. Per germline, CDR1 MNHEY and CDR2 SMNVEV (reference sequence). J was trimmed by 4 bases and V by 8 bases; bases with no gene match: 10. CDR3 nucleotide sequence: TGTGCCAGCCGTGGACGGGGGGTGGGAGAGACCCAGTACTTC. Its protein is CASRGRGVGETQYF.

The rearrangement joins TRBV27 to TRBJ1-5; D might be TRBD1 (6 bases). V lost 6 bases and J lost 2, with 17 bases in between. The germline gives CDR1 MNHEY, CDR2 SMNVEV (reference sequence). The CDR3 consists of 16 residues. The CDR3 sequence is CASSRGRGGGNQPQHF. CDR3 bases: TGTGCCAGCAGCCGCGGCCGGGGGGGCGGCAATCAGCCCCAGCATTTT.

About this clone: This may come from a read error, since a much larger clone is one base off. The rearrangement uses TRBV25-1 and TRBJ2-3; the D gene is possibly TRBD1 (5 bases). There are 14 residues in the CDR3. The germline gives CDR1 MGHDK, CDR2 SYGVNS. CDR3 loop: CASSDRDSTDTQCF. CDR3 DNA: TGTGCCAGCAGTGATCGAGACAGCACAGATACGCAGTGTTTT.

The V and J genes are TRBV6-1 and TRBJ2-7, with D uncertain. Germline CDR1 reads MNHNS; CDR2 reads SASEGT. The CDR3 has 15 residues. V was cut by 5 bases and J by 1 base, with 15 bases left in between. The CDR3 sequence is CASSSSLFWSYEQYF. The CDR3 coding sequence is TGTGCCAGCAGTTCGTCCCTCTTTTGGTCCTACGAGCAGTACTTC.

The gene calls are TRBV28 and TRBJ2-7; maybe TRBD2 (6 bases). Trimming cost V 8 bases and J 0 bases, with 11 bases left between them. CDR3 size: 13 residues. Germline V gene data show CDR1 as MDHEN and CDR2 as SYDVKM. The CDR3: CASVLADSYEQYF. DNA for the CDR3: TGTGCCAGCGTCTTAGCGGACTCCTACGAGCAGTACTTC.

V gene TRBV12-5 combines with J gene TRBJ2-6; no firm D call. This CDR3 is built from 17 residues. V was shortened by 7 bases and J by 4 bases, with 20 bases between the two germline ends. Germline V lookup: CDR1 LGHNT, CDR2 FRNRAP. The CDR3 loop reads CASAPGISNAGANVLTF. CDR3 bases: TGTGCTAGTGCTCCTGGGATCTCCAACGCGGGGGCCAACGTCCTGACTTTC.

The V and J genes are TRBV28 and TRBJ2-1, with 11 bases that match TRBD1. The trim removed 6 bases at V and 7 bases at J, leaving 5 bases unmatched. This CDR3 is built from 14 residues. The germline CDR1 and CDR2 sequences are MDHEN and SYDVKM. The CDR3 spells CASRSGTGGNEQFF. CDR3 in DNA: TGTGCCAGCAGGTCGGGGACAGGGGGTAATGAGCAGTTCTTC.

The J gene is TRBJ2-3, the V gene TRBV2; D gene unclear. The V end was cut by 8 bases, the J end by 3 bases, with 15 bases between. The CDR3 contains 14 residues. Germline V gives CDR1 SNHLY, CDR2 FYNNEI. The CDR3 bases are TGTGCCAGCGGCGGAGTGCGTCGAACAGATACGCAGTATTTT. Translation: CASGGVRRTDTQYF. The variable domain in full, with the rest retrieved from reference TRBV2 and TRBJ2-3, is EPEVTQTPSHQVTQMGQEVILRCVPISNHLYFYWYRQILGQKVEFLVSFYNNEISEKSEIFDDQFSVERPDGSNFTLKIRSTKLEDSAMYFCASGGVRRTDTQYFGPGTRLTVL.

Of note for this clone: An end of the junction does not agree with germline; a read error may underlie this. Other DNA variants within this sample encode the same CDR3. The chain employs TRBV7-8 and TRBJ2-7, with D possibly matching TRBD1 (7 bases). CDR3 length: 15 residues. Germline CDR1 is SGHVS and CDR2 is FQNEAQ. CDR3 protein: CASSLYRQGGYEQYF. Written as DNA, the CDR3 is TGTGCCAGCAGCTTATATCGACAGGGAGGATACGAGCAATACTTC.

V and J are TRBV5-1 and TRBJ2-1; D not certain. V was pared by 2 bases and J by 6 bases, with 6 bases between. The CDR3 totals 12 residues. Germline CDR1 and CDR2: SGHRS and YFSETQ. The CDR3: CASSLRRNEQFF. The CDR3 DNA is TGCGCCAGCAGCTTAAGGCGCAATGAGCAGTTCTTC.

As for this clone: At the DNA level, this CDR3 is encoded by other sequences in the same sample as well. V gene TRBV19 combines with J gene TRBJ2-3; D is possibly TRBD2 (6 bases). Germline V CDR1 and CDR2: LNHDA, SQIVND (reference sequence). V was cut by 6 bases and J by 0 bases, with 10 bases left in between. The CDR3 totals 14 residues. CDR3 coding DNA: TGTGCCAGTAGGGTTAGCGGTAGCACAGATACGCAGTATTTT. This gives the protein CASRVSGSTDTQYF.

V usage is TRBV27 and J usage is TRBJ2-7; a possible D gene is TRBD2 (6 bases). The CDR3 runs to 15 residues. Per the germline V gene, CDR1 is MNHEY and CDR2 is SMNVEV (reference sequence). Trimming pared 3 bases from V and 2 bases from J, leaving 14 bases between. CDR3 residues: CASSFSAGSAYEQYF. DNA for the CDR3: TGTGCCAGCAGTTTCTCAGCGGGTTCAGCCTACGAGCAGTACTTC.